Given below is one T cell receptor beta chain in context. Its antigen specificity is not known. Base qualities are not at hand, and no much larger clone is one base apart. A second Seattle source provided samples from volunteer blood donors who had recovered from COVID-19. Each collaborating institution followed its own protocols to collect whole blood in K2EDTA tubes. For TCRbeta analysis, collaborators shipped samples as frozen whole blood, isolated PBMCs, or DNA extracted from either of those sample types. The data originate from a study of blood T cell repertoires in COVID-19 (dated by TCRdb to about 2020). About the study as a whole: Samples from collaborators originated in the United States, Italy and Spain and spanned both the acute and convalescent phases of COVID-19. The material from the prospective study consisted of cDNA or gDNA derived from T cells, B-cell-depleted T cells, or PBMCs. Subjects who had been exposed to COVID-19, were actively infected with it, or had recovered from it provided the deeply sampled blood TCRbeta repertoires that made up the dataset. A freely available public database, intended as a resource for researchers studying the immune response to SARS-CoV-2, is where the repertoires were released. The samples were drawn from the first 160 participants of the ongoing ImmuneRACE study and from over a thousand subjects provided by 6 global collaborators. Sample metadata almost always included a de-identified subject ID, COVID-19 status, age in years and sex. HLA class I and class II types, where available, came from metadata supplied by the sample provider rather than from assay-based typing.

Overall results and qualifications from the work: Clinical and demographic metadata were provided uncurated, with the amount varying by source and participant.

Looking up the germline V gene yields CDR1 MNHNS and CDR2 SASEGT. The CDR3 spans 15 residues, from the cysteine through the phenylalanine. Left in the record is the CDR3 DNA by itself, 45 bases read in frame from the first base. The V end loses 2 bases and the J end loses 4 bases, and a stretch of 12 bases separates them. The immunoSEQ Assay, a bias-controlled multiplex PCR, was used to amplify TCRbeta CDR3 regions from genomic DNA. The original pipeline was this. The number of nucleated cells in each sample was estimated from the amplification of reference gene primers within the assay. To quantify the absolute abundance of each unique TCRbeta CDR3 rearrangement, sequence reads were collapsed and filtered. For each sample, productive Simpson clonality was calculated by taking the square root of Simpson's diversity index across productive rearrangements. The table was pulled from immuneACCESS by TCRdb, which kept in-frame rearrangements only. Such tables lose some clones; where checked, under half of the loss comes from unresolved V genes, and the rest has no known cause. V, J and clone size were drawn from that table, and D and trimming were deduced from the DNA. The sample contains under 200,000 clones, about 85% of them found a single time. 0.95% to 1.5% of the sample rests with the top ten.

This clonotype was sampled from a man in his fifties or sixties who had recovered from COVID-19. The material sequenced was peripheral blood. The chain is made from TRBV6-1 and TRBJ1-3; no confident D gene assignment can be made. The nucleotide sequence is given as TGTGCCAGCAGTGAACGCAGGCTTCAAGGAAACACCATATATTTT. This yields the protein CASSERRLQGNTIYF.